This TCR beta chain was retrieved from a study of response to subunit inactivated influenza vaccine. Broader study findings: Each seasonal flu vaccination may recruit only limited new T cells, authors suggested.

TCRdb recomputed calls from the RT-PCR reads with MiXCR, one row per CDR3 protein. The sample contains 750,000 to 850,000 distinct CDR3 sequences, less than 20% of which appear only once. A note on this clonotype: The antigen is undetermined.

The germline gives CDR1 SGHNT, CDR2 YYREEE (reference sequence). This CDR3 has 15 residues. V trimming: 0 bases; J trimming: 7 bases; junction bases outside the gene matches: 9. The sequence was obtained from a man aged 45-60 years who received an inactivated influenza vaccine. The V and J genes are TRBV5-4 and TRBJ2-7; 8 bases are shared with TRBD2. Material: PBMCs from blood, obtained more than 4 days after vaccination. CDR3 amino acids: CASSLVVGGANEQYF. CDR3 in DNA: TGTGCCAGCAGCTTGGTTGTCGGGGGGGCTAATGAGCAGTACTTC.